The 26 T cell receptor beta chains below were found in one sample sequenced in a study of OX40 agonist ivuxolimab in advanced cancers. Data came from immunoSEQ multiplex PCR; TCRdb stores just in-frame clones and leaves some out. The data show 65,000 to 90,000 clones, with around 89% seen just once and roughly 0.56% held by the top ten. The source was CD4+ or CD8+ T cells sorted from blood, collected in a trial of the OX40 agonist ivuxolimab. Source of these receptors: an adult with an advanced solid tumor such as melanoma, head and neck, liver or kidney cancer.

The chain couples TRBV5-1 to TRBJ2-1, with TRBD2 matching over 16 bases. After removal of 4 bases from V and 8 bases from J, the junction contained 9 bases not matched to a gene. In germline, CDR1 is SGHRS, CDR2 YFSETQ. The CDR3 spans 17 residues. The CDR3 region has the DNA TGCGCCAGCAGCCCTGGGACTAGCGGGAGGGGTCTGTATGAGCAGTTCTTC. Its protein product is CASSPGTSGRGLYEQFF.

The chain combines TRBV6-5 with TRBJ1-1; tentative D call: TRBD1 (6 bases). Between the trimmed V and J ends, which lost 0 bases and 10 bases, there was a span of 15 bases. CDR3 size: 14 residues. The V gene's germline CDR1 is MNHEY and CDR2 SVGAGI. The CDR3 here is CASSYSRGGASAFF. CDR3 sequence (DNA): TGTGCCAGCAGTTACTCGCGGGGGGGCGCGTCAGCTTTCTTT.

The chain recombines TRBV9 with TRBJ1-2; maybe TRBD1 (6 bases). V was trimmed by 4 bases and J by 6 bases, leaving 19 bases between them. The CDR3 runs 15 residues. Germline V gives CDR1 SGDLS, CDR2 YYNGEE. The CDR3 DNA sequence: TGTGCCAGCAGCCTACGTGGGGGGGCGAACGATGGCTACACCTTC. Translating it yields CASSLRGGANDGYTF.

This sequence joins TRBV7-9 and TRBJ2-7; D is ambiguous. The CDR3 loop spans 13 amino acids. The germline V and J ends were trimmed by 3 bases and 2 bases, with 8 bases remaining between them. From germline, CDR1 is SEHNR and CDR2 FQNEAQ (reference sequence). In DNA form, the CDR3 reads TGTGCCAGCAGCTTCGGCAGTACCTACGAGCAGTACTTC. Translating it yields CASSFGSTYEQYF.

The V call is TRBV15, the J call TRBJ1-2; 8 bases line up with TRBD1. CDR3 length: 14 amino acids. With V trimmed by 5 bases and J by 4 bases, 6 bases remained unmatched. Germline loops: CDR1 LNHNV, CDR2 YYDKDF (reference sequence). The chain's CDR3 is CATSEDRVGYGYTF. In DNA, the CDR3 is TGTGCCACCAGCGAGGACAGGGTCGGCTATGGCTACACCTTC.

The rearrangement joins TRBV6-1 to TRBJ1-5; D is unclear. The CDR3 loop spans 14 amino acids. In germline, CDR1 is MNHNS, CDR2 SASEGT. V was pared by 5 bases and J by 1 base, with 9 bases between. The CDR3 DNA sequence: TGTGCCAGCAGTACGCGGCAGAGCAATCAGCCCCAGCATTTT. It specifies CASSTRQSNQPQHF.

This chain connects TRBV4-2 to TRBJ2-1; D may be TRBD1 (5 bases). Germline CDR1 is LGHNA and CDR2 is YNFKEQ. V gave up 0 bases and J gave up 0 bases, with 6 bases separating them. This CDR3 comprises 15 residues. DNA for the CDR3: TGTGCCAGCAGCCAAGATAGGGGCTCCTACAATGAGCAGTTCTTC. It codes for CASSQDRGSYNEQFF.

The rearrangement uses TRBV19 and TRBJ2-3; the match to TRBD2 covers 11 bases. V trimming: 6 bases; J trimming: 5 bases; junction bases outside the gene matches: 16. The CDR3 is 18 amino acids. Germline V gene lookup returns CDR1 LNHDA and CDR2 SQIVND (reference sequence). The CDR3 reads CASSQGLAGRLRGDTQYF. In DNA, the CDR3 is TGTGCCAGTAGCCAAGGACTAGCGGGCCGTCTGAGGGGAGATACGCAGTATTTT.

V gene TRBV21-1 combines with J gene TRBJ2-7; TRBD2 is the table's D call and was not checked against the DNA. TRBV21-1 has pseudogene status. The CDR3 covers 16 residues. CDR3 loop: CASRRRGLAGGYEQYF. The DNA for the CDR3 is TGTGCCAGCAGGAGGAGGGGACTAGCGGGAGGGTACGAGCAGTACTTC.

The gene calls are TRBV28 and TRBJ2-7; no clear D. This CDR3 has 12 amino acids. Germline V gene sequence: CDR1 MDHEN, CDR2 SYDVKM. V gave up 5 bases and J gave up 5 bases, with 10 bases separating them. The CDR3 protein is CASSPRFNEQYF. The DNA for the CDR3 is TGTGCCAGCAGTCCCCGATTTAACGAGCAGTACTTC.

V and J are TRBV19 and TRBJ2-7; D call uncertain. In germline, CDR1 is LNHDA, CDR2 SQIVND (reference sequence). The CDR3 is made up of 14 amino acids. The V gene lost 5 bases and the J gene lost 3 bases, with 14 bases spanning the gap. CDR3 residues: CASSPLGIGYEQYF. Written as DNA, the CDR3 is TGTGCCAGTAGTCCCCTGGGAATTGGCTACGAGCAGTACTTC.

The rearrangement uses TRBV30 and TRBJ2-2; D may be TRBD2 (6 bases). The germline gives CDR1 GTSNPN, CDR2 SVGIG (reference sequence). The V and J ends lost 8 bases and 3 bases respectively, with 16 bases between them. The CDR3 totals 14 residues. The CDR3 is CARSGVLDTGELFF. CDR3 in DNA: TGTGCCCGCTCGGGAGTTCTGGACACCGGGGAGCTGTTTTTT.

J is TRBJ1-1 and V is TRBV15, with D uncertain. V was cut by 1 base and J by 5 bases, with 11 bases left in between. CDR3 size: 14 residues. Germline CDR1 LNHNV, CDR2 YYDKDF (reference sequence). The CDR3 DNA reads as TGTGCCACCAGCAGAGTACCGTTAGGGACTGAAGCTTTCTTT. This sequence encodes CATSRVPLGTEAFF.

The rearrangement uses TRBV11-2 and TRBJ2-2; D perhaps matches TRBD1 (6 bases). CDR3 length: 15 residues. The V gene's germline CDR1 is SGHAT and CDR2 FQNNGV. With 5 bases removed from V and 2 bases from J, the gap between germline ends came to 12 bases. DNA for the CDR3: TGTGCCAGCAGCAACAGGGTTTTTAACACCGGGGAGCTGTTTTTT. The encoded protein is CASSNRVFNTGELFF.

The chain links TRBV28 to TRBJ2-7; D remains ambiguous. The CDR3 consists of 12 residues. Trimming removed 5 bases at V and 0 bases at J, with 5 bases between. CDR1 and CDR2 (germline): MDHEN, SYDVKM. The CDR3, as DNA: TGTGCCAGCAGTGAGTCCTCCTACGAGCAGTACTTC. It yields the protein CASSESSYEQYF.

The chain has TRBV23-1 and TRBJ2-1, with 7 bases matching TRBD2. TRBV23-1 is an ORF, with its function uncertain. CDR3 length: 16 amino acids. J was trimmed by 6 bases and V by 3 bases; bases with no gene match: 11. The CDR3 DNA reads TGCGCCAGCAGTCAGCCCGGGGGAGGGAAATCCAATGAGCAGTTCTTC. It yields the protein CASSQPGGGKSNEQFF.

The chain links TRBV13 to TRBJ2-5; no definite D call. The CDR3 extends over 14 amino acids. The germline gives CDR1 PRHDT, CDR2 FYEKMQ (reference sequence). With 4 bases removed from V and 3 bases from J, the gap between germline ends came to 12 bases. The CDR3 sequence is CASSSPKIKETQYF. The CDR3 DNA follows: TGTGCCAGCAGCTCCCCAAAGATAAAAGAGACCCAGTACTTC.

V is TRBV19 and J is TRBJ2-7; D remains unclear. The CDR3 loop spans 11 amino acids. Trimming took 3 bases from V and 5 from J, leaving 5 bases between them. Germline CDR1 reads LNHDA; CDR2 reads SQIVND (reference sequence). CDR3 sequence: CASSMADEQYF. The CDR3 DNA sequence: TGTGCCAGTAGTATGGCTGACGAGCAGTACTTC.

The gene calls are TRBV5-5 and TRBJ2-7, with 9 positions matching TRBD1. V shed 4 bases, J shed 5 bases, and the junction held 4 bases outside the gene matches. CDR3 length equals 13 residues. Germline V lookup: CDR1 SGHKS, CDR2 YYEKEE (reference sequence). The CDR3, as DNA: TGTGCCAGCAGCCGGGACAGGGTAGACGAGCAGTACTTC. Protein sequence: CASSRDRVDEQYF.

This clone was seen just once. The chain employs TRBV6-6 and TRBJ2-7; the match to TRBD1 covers 11 bases. V lost 6 bases to trimming and J lost 7 bases; unmatched junction nucleotides: 11. Germline V gene data show CDR1 as MNHNY and CDR2 as SVGAGI (reference sequence). The CDR3 consists of 15 residues. For the CDR3, the DNA is TGTGCCAGCAGCTCCACGGGACAGGGGGTTCGGGAGCAGTACTTC. It yields the protein CASSSTGQGVREQYF.

The sample holds a few counts of this clone. The chain couples TRBV27 to TRBJ1-1; D is perhaps TRBD1 (5 bases). Per germline, CDR1 MNHEY and CDR2 SMNVEV (reference sequence). The CDR3 loop spans 13 amino acids. Trimming took 3 bases from V and 5 from J, leaving 10 bases between them. CDR3 protein: CASSFRGGTEAFF. CDR3 coding DNA: TGTGCCAGCAGTTTTCGGGGGGGTACTGAAGCTTTCTTT.

In DNA form, the CDR3 reads TGTGCCAGTAGCGGGACAGGGGGGAAACAGCCCCAGCATTTT. It translates to CASSGTGGKQPQHF. This sequence joins TRBV19 and TRBJ1-5; TRBD1 matches at 11 bases. Trimming cost V 6 bases and J 7 bases; bases outside gene matches: 5. This CDR3 is 14 amino acids long. Germline assignment: CDR1 LNHDA and CDR2 SQIVND (reference sequence).

This clone has a single count. V and J are TRBV10-3 and TRBJ1-4, with TRBD1 identical over 7 bases. The germline V gene encodes CDR1 ENHRY and CDR2 SYGVKD. CDR3 length: 16 residues. V trimming: 4 bases; J trimming: 0 bases; junction bases outside the gene matches: 5. The CDR3 DNA reads as TGTGCCATCAGTGTCCACGGACAGGCAACTAATGAAAAACTGTTTTTT. Translating gives CAISVHGQATNEKLFF.

The V call is TRBV11-2, the J call TRBJ2-4; D may match TRBD1 or TRBD2 (6 bases each). The CDR3 totals 14 residues. V lost 4 bases to trimming and J lost 6 bases, with 13 bases between them. Germline V gene lookup returns CDR1 SGHAT and CDR2 FQNNGV. DNA for the CDR3: TGTGCCAGCAGCTGGGGGGCGGGTGGAAACATTCAGTACTTC. Translated: CASSWGAGGNIQYF.

The genes are TRBV20-1 and TRBJ2-7; the D is unclear. The V and J ends lost 3 bases and 2 bases respectively, with 5 bases between them. The CDR3 is 11 residues long. Germline lookup yields CDR1 DFQATT and CDR2 SNEGSKA (reference sequence). The CDR3 DNA follows: TGCAGTGCTAGGGACGCCTACGAGCAGTACTTC. It translates to CSARDAYEQYF.

The V gene is TRBV18, the J gene TRBJ1-1; possible D gene TRBD1, 5 bases. Deletions cut 1 base from V and 1 base from J, with 16 bases between. The CDR3 is 17 residues long. Germline-derived CDR1 and CDR2 are KGHSH and LQKENI. CDR3 sequence reads: CASSPLTTPGRNTEAFF. The CDR3 DNA sequence: TGTGCCAGCTCACCACTAACAACTCCAGGGAGGAACACTGAAGCTTTCTTT.